This T cell receptor beta chain was sequenced for a study of beta chain features in type 1 diabetes (dated by TCRdb to 2016 to 2019). A note on the overall study: Patients and healthy donors did not differ in mean age, gender distribution, total cell number or subset yield. Naive and central memory subsets were obtained from all 30 or so donors, but regulatory and stem cell-like memory subsets were isolated from only 8 patients and roughly eight healthy donors. The study compared TCRB repertoires of sorted circulating CD4+ T cell subsets between recently diagnosed type 1 diabetes patients and matched healthy donors. A total of 100 million to 110 million sorted cells were examined across all samples, and a strong correlation was observed between cell number per subset and RNA yield. What the study reported, not specific to this receptor: Naive, central memory and regulatory TCRB repertoires appeared to be more similar among patients than among healthy donors. Because small numbers of individuals were included in the HLA sub-analyses, any influence of HLA type on TCRB rearrangement was left unresolved. Fewer insertions and more nucleotide deletions at VDJ recombination sites were observed in patients with type 1 diabetes, implying thymic rearrangement abnormalities. Because cDNA was sequenced instead of genomic DNA, activated cells with high expression could be over-represented, although the groups did not differ in activation or CD3 levels. Type 1 diabetes patients showed a moderate but significant shortening of TCRB CDR3 length in all four CD4+ subsets. PCR might favor shorter templates, but patient and control samples were amplified and corrected together, so any skew would affect both groups equally.

CDR1 is given as MGHDK and CDR2 as SYGVNS, both from the germline V gene. V loses 3 bases, J loses 4 bases, and the germline ends lie 7 bases apart. The CDR3 has 13 amino acids, counting the end cysteine and phenylalanine. Solely the CDR3 DNA is kept, with 39 bases framed from the first base. This clone was observed a few times. This clone's antigen is unknown. One base away there is no much larger clone; base qualities are not given. The High Capacity cDNA Reverse Transcription Kit was used to reverse transcribe all of the isolated RNA, meaning that expressed TCRB transcripts were what got sequenced. Deep immunoSEQ sequencing was performed on naive, central memory and regulatory T cell samples, with an average of around 3.4 million total reads per sample. Sorted cells were lysed in RLT buffer, and RNA was extracted using DNase-treated RNeasy Micro or Mini kits according to cell number. Each cell subset was processed on its own to prevent cross-contamination, while patient and healthy donor samples were processed together. The immunoSEQ multiplex PCR was used to amplify TCRB sequences from cDNA, yielding 87-bp fragments that span the CDR3 region. Amplicons were sequenced on the Illumina HiSeq platform. On the authors' methods: PCR bias was computationally corrected using synthetic template baselines, reads within Hamming distance 2 were collapsed, and singletons that could not be merged were discarded. Reads were aligned against IMGT to assign V, D and J genes, CDR3 length and insertions or deletions at six rearrangement sites. Clonotype counts were normalized to sorted cell number within each subset before computing true diversity and Gini coefficients with the tcR R package. Repertoire sharing was quantified using the overlap coefficient calculated on TCRB nucleotide sequences. As a proxy for the pre-selection repertoire, out-of-frame TCRB sequences from naive cells were analyzed. The table comes from immuneACCESS by way of TCRdb, which keeps in-frame sequences with V and J called. Part of the clones is missing from these tables; in studies checked, under half for an unresolved V gene and the rest for unknown reasons. That table furnishes V, J and clone size, whereas the DNA furnished D and trimming. The sample table shows about 700,000 clones, and about an eighth are seen once. The ten largest clones capture less than 0.025% of the sample.

A single peripheral blood draw of about 116 mL on average was collected from each donor into heparinised tubes. Using a panel that included CD45RO, CCR7, CD25, CD127, CD95 and CD27, naive, central memory, regulatory and stem cell-like memory CD4+ T cells were sorted on a BD FACSAria II. A purity above 95% was achieved for all sorted populations. PBMCs were separated immediately by Lymphoprep density gradient centrifugation and were stained directly, without being cultured. Samples were stained and sorted in pairs, with one healthy donor and one patient per experiment, so that batch effects were minimized.

This TCR was sampled from a man aged 18 to 29 with type 1 diabetes. Sequencing was carried out using naive CD4+ T cells from blood. Interpreted using the paper, the cell subset or site label stands for: true naive CD4+ T cells. The chain joins TRBV25-1 to TRBJ2-4, with no reliable assignment of the D segment. The bases are TGTGCCAGCAGTGACGGTCAGAAAAACATTCAGTACTTC. Translated, this gives CASSDGQKNIQYF.